These T cell receptor beta chains were read from a single sample in a study of OX40 agonist ivuxolimab in advanced cancers. TCRdb's copy holds only in-frame clones and misses some; the assay was immunoSEQ multiplex PCR. The sample lists about 90,000 clones; 75% to 90% were seen once. Sequenced material: CD4+ or CD8+ T cells sorted from blood, taken in a trial of the OX40 agonist ivuxolimab. These receptors all come from an adult with an advanced solid tumor such as melanoma, head and neck, liver or kidney cancer. Each CDR3 is given with its conserved first and last residue. D genes are given only for firm matches. Clone size, where shown, is once, few, many, or a class for clones that have expanded.

>TRBJ1-1|TRBD1|-|TRBV7-2
CASSHGQVNTEAFF
TGTGCCAGCAGCCACGGACAGGTTAACACTGAAGCTTTCTTT
>TRBJ1-1|-|-|TRBV10-3
CAISESGGRTEAFF
TGTGCCATCAGTGAGTCCGGCGGTAGGACTGAAGCTTTCTTT
>TRBJ2-5|-|-|TRBV15
CATSRDGRQETQYF
TGTGCCACCAGCAGAGATGGAAGACAGGAGACCCAGTACTTC
>TRBJ1-1|TRBD1|-|TRBV11-2
CASSFSRGRVDTEAFF
TGTGCCAGCAGCTTTAGCAGGGGGCGTGTGGACACTGAAGCTTTCTTT
>TRBJ2-7|-|once|TRBV7-2
CASSLQTHYEQYF
TGTGCCAGCAGCCTACAAACTCACTACGAGCAGTACTTC
>TRBJ2-1|-|-|TRBV9
CASSVVADGYEQFF
TGTGCCAGCAGCGTAGTGGCAGACGGTTACGAGCAGTTCTTC
>TRBJ1-3|-|-|TRBV9
CASSPGEGVAGNTIYF
TGTGCCAGCAGCCCAGGAGAGGGGGTTGCTGGAAACACCATATATTTT
>TRBJ2-1|-|-|TRBV7-7
CASSQTPNSYNEQFF
TGTGCTAGCAGCCAGACCCCGAACTCCTACAATGAGCAGTTCTTC
>TRBJ1-2|-|once|TRBV20-1
CSARRVRGYTF
TGCAGTGCTAGGAGGGTTCGGGGCTACACCTTC
>TRBJ2-1|TRBD2|-|TRBV15
CATSSFMTSGSFGTYNEQFF
TGTGCCACCAGCAGTTTTATGACTAGCGGGAGCTTCGGGACCTACAATGAGCAGTTCTTC
>TRBJ1-2|TRBD1|few|TRBV7-9
CASSLNQGEIYGYTF
TGTGCCAGCAGCTTAAATCAGGGGGAGATCTATGGCTACACCTTC
>TRBJ2-4|TRBD2|-|TRBV7-2
CASSLRTSLGGGNIQYF
TGTGCCAGCAGCTTACGGACTAGTCTTGGTGGTGGAAACATTCAGTACTTC
>TRBJ1-3|-|-|TRBV19
CASIAWSGARGNTIYF
TGTGCCAGTATCGCCTGGTCGGGGGCCCGAGGAAACACCATATATTTT
>TRBJ1-5|-|-|TRBV15
CATSPHAYPIDQPQHF
TGTGCCACCAGCCCCCATGCCTATCCGATCGATCAGCCCCAGCATTTT
>TRBJ2-1|TRBD2|-|TRBV4-1
CASSQAGTSGNNEQFF
TGCGCCAGCAGCCAGGCCGGGACTAGCGGAAACAATGAGCAGTTCTTC
>TRBJ2-5|-|-|TRBV29-1
CSAGEGGAQETQYF
TGCAGCGCGGGAGAAGGGGGGGCCCAAGAGACCCAGTACTTC
>TRBJ1-1|-|-|TRBV9
CASSVVGDSEAFF
TGTGCCAGCAGCGTAGTAGGGGACTCTGAAGCTTTCTTT
>TRBJ1-2|TRBD1|-|TRBV6-1
CASSSDRAVYGYTF
TGTGCCAGCAGTTCGGACAGGGCCGTGTATGGCTACACCTTC
>TRBJ1-2|-|-|TRBV27
CTSRAAGGLSYGYTF
TGTACCAGCAGGGCAGCAGGTGGCCTCTCCTATGGCTACACCTTC
>TRBJ2-3|TRBD2|-|TRBV10-3
CAISGTGTSDTQYF
TGTGCCATCAGTGGGACCGGGACTAGTGATACGCAGTATTTT
>TRBJ2-5|TRBD1|once|TRBV7-8
CASSLEGQGTETQYF
TGTGCCAGCAGCTTAGAGGGACAGGGTACAGAGACCCAGTACTTC
>TRBJ2-2|-|-|TRBV30
CAWSLGQSYGELFF
TGTGCCTGGAGCCTAGGACAGTCGTACGGGGAGCTGTTTTTT
>TRBJ2-6|-|once|TRBV6-1
CASSPPGTGANVLTF
TGTGCCAGCAGTCCCCCGGGGACTGGGGCCAACGTCCTGACTTTC
>TRBJ1-2|-|-|TRBV6-5
CASRPGPHQYGYTF
TGTGCCAGCAGACCGGGCCCCCATCAGTATGGCTACACCTTC
>TRBJ2-3|-|-|TRBV6-1
CASSESTDTQYF
TGTGCCAGCAGTGAATCGACAGATACGCAGTATTTT
>TRBJ2-2|TRBD1|-|TRBV7-9
CASRGQAAGLNTGELFF
TGTGCCAGCAGAGGACAGGCCGCTGGCTTAAACACCGGGGAGCTGTTTTTT
>TRBJ1-2|-|-|TRBV5-6
CASSLIHGTNYGYTF
TGTGCCAGCAGCTTGATTCACGGCACTAACTATGGCTACACCTTC
>TRBJ2-7|-|-|TRBV7-2
CASSLGVRLHEQYF
TGTGCCAGCAGCTTAGGGGTAAGGTTGCACGAGCAGTACTTC
>TRBJ2-2|-|-|TRBV5-1
CASSLAGTGTGELFF
TGCGCCAGCAGCTTGGCCGGGACGGGAACCGGGGAGCTGTTTTTT
>TRBJ2-7|TRBD1|-|TRBV11-2
CASTRTGSYEQYF
TGTGCCAGCACTCGGACAGGTTCCTACGAGCAGTACTTC
>TRBJ2-3|TRBD2|-|TRBV4-1
CASSQFGGLNGGAPDTQYF
TGCGCCAGCAGCCAGTTCGGAGGGTTAAACGGGGGGGCCCCAGATACGCAGTATTTT
>TRBJ1-1|TRBD1|-|TRBV5-1
CASSAPGQPKAFF
TGCGCCAGCAGCGCCCCGGGACAGCCTAAAGCTTTCTTT
>TRBJ2-7|-|-|TRBV20-1
CSARGGSQQYF
TGCAGTGCTAGAGGTGGGTCTCAGCAGTACTTC
>TRBJ1-5|TRBD1|-|TRBV28
CASSFGQGWQPQHF
TGTGCCAGCAGTTTCGGACAGGGGTGGCAGCCCCAGCATTTT
>TRBJ2-1|-|-|TRBV11-1
CASSDGRYNEQFF
TGTGCCAGCAGCGACGGACGCTACAATGAGCAGTTCTTC
>TRBJ2-3|-|once|TRBV7-2
CASSPHGGAGDTQYF
TGTGCCAGCAGCCCGCATGGAGGCGCTGGAGATACGCAGTATTTT
>TRBJ2-7|TRBD1|-|TRBV27
CASSPRQGYEQYF
TGTGCCAGCAGTCCTCGACAGGGGTACGAGCAGTACTTC